This T cell receptor (beta chain) was captured in a study of naive and memory T cell subsets. Study conclusions and caveats: Naive repertoires, especially CD8, held a few larger clonotypes, possibly memory cells re-expressing CD45RA.

Comments on this clonotype: Antigen unknown.

Both TRBC1 and TRBC2 were covered by a beta constant-region primer of two equimolar oligonucleotides. Ligated cDNA was amplified by four rounds of PCR with nested alpha and beta constant-region primers and SP2. TCRdb re-analysed the UMI-ligation and nested PCR reads in MiXCR, keeping a single row per CDR3 protein. The repertoire includes more than 120,000 distinct CDR3 sequences, about a fifth of them detected once, and around 0.63% sits in the top ten. V dropped 4 bases and J dropped 4; count of bases not matched to a gene: 17. The CDR3 runs 18 residues. CDR1 is PRHDT and CDR2 is FYEKMQ in the germline V gene (reference sequence).

Sequenced input: naive CD8+ T cells from blood. This sequence was found in a human donor in good health. V gene TRBV13 combines with J gene TRBJ2-3; 7 bases align to TRBD1. CDR3 bases: TGTGCCAGCAGCTCGTATTTCACAGGGGTCAAAGGTGCAGATACGCAGTATTTT. As protein: CASSSYFTGVKGADTQYF.